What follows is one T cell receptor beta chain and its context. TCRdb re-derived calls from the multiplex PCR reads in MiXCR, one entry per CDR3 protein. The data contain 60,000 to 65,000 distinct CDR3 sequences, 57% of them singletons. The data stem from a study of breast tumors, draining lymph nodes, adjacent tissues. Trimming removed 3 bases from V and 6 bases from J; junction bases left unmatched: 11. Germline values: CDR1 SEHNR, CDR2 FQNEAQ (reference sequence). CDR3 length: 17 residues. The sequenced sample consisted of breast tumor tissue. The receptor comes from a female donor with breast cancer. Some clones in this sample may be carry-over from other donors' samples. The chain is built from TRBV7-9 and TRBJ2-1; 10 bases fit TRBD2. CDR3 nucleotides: TGTGCCAGCAGCTTCACCTCTAGCGGGGGACGGGGCAATGAGCAGTTCTTC. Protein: CASSFTSSGGRGNEQFF.